This TCR beta chain was sequenced during a study of siplizumab effects on memory and regulatory T cells. V dropped 5 bases and J dropped 2 bases, with 8 bases sitting between them. CDR3 size: 13 residues. Germline V CDR1 and CDR2: PRHDT, FYEKMQ (reference sequence). Every sample had 80,000 to 100,000 of its TCR templates assayed. Sequencing used immunoSEQ multiplex PCR; TCRdb keeps in-frame clones, though not all of them. The sample carries around 100,000 clones, 80% to 95% recorded once. Study-wide points: Alloreactive sequences from unstimulated CD4+ memory cells fell significantly with siplizumab. In controls, less than 30% of mappable alloreactive CD4+ clones were Treg-derived on average, versus about 75% with siplizumab.

This clone was observed a single time. Its antigen remains unidentified. The clonotype originates from a human donor in good health. Specimen: CD4+ T cells sorted from blood. The chain combines TRBV13 with TRBJ2-3; D uncertain. Here the CDR3 reads CASSLRPTDTQYF. In nucleotides, the CDR3 is TGTGCCAGCAGCCTCAGACCCACAGATACGCAGTATTTT.